The 2 T cell receptor beta chains presented below share a single source sample, sequenced in a study of low-dose radiotherapy and immunotherapy resistance in tumors (dated by TCRdb to between 2022 and 2023). Data came from an Illumina HiSeq 2500. To make first-strand cDNA, Superscript III was used along with a set of TRAV- and TRBV-specific primers so that both the TCRalpha and TCRbeta chains were covered. TCRs were amplified with Phusion for around 21 PCR cycles, with a constant-region primer paired with the adapter attached to the V primers. In TCRdb, the public reads were trimmed at Q25 with fastp and aligned with MiXCR, with productive beta chains retained. Every entry covers one CDR3 protein and lists the most common genes and DNA from its rows. Present in this sample are tens of thousands of distinct CDR3 sequences, over 15% of which were seen just once. About 2.8% of the sample belongs to the ten largest clones.

In light of the paper, this sample's time point label describes: before trial treatment. This specimen consisted of PBMCs, obtained before treatment. The source of these receptors is a male donor with prostate cancer.

This clonotype was seen at least ten times. J is TRBJ2-3 and V is TRBV20-1; 12 bases are a match to TRBD2. The V gene's germline CDR1 is DFQATT and CDR2 SNEGSKA (reference sequence). CDR3 length: 16 amino acids. V was pared by 1 base and J by 8 bases, with 10 bases of the junction left unmatched. The CDR3 DNA reads as TGCAGTGCTAGAGTCCGTCCTAGCGGGGGGGCACCTACGCAGTATTTT. Its translation: CSARVRPSGGAPTQYF.

This clonotype was observed at least ten times. The chain recombines TRBV19 with TRBJ1-5; 7 bases line up with TRBD1. CDR1 and CDR2 (germline): LNHDA, SQIVND (reference sequence). The V and J ends lost 5 bases and 4 bases, in that order; junction bases with no gene match: 5. This CDR3 is built from 14 residues. The CDR3 DNA reads TGTGCCAGTAGTGAGACAGGGCGGAATCAGCCCCAGCATTTT. The encoded protein is CASSETGRNQPQHF.